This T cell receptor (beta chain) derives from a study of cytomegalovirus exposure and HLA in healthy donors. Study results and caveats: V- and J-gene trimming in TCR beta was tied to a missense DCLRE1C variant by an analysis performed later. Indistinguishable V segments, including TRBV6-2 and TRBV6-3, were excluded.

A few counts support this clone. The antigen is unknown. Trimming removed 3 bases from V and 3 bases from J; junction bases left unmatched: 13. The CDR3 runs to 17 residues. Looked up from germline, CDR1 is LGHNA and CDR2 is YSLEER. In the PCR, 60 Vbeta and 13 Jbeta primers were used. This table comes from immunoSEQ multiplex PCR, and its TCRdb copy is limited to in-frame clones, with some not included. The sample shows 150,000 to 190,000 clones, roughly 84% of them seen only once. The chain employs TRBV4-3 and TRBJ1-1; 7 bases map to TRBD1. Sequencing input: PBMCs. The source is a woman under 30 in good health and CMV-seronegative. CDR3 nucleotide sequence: TGCGCCAGCAGCCAGCCGCGGGGGGCAGGGGGGGACACTGAAGCTTTCTTT. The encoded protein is CASSQPRGAGGDTEAFF.